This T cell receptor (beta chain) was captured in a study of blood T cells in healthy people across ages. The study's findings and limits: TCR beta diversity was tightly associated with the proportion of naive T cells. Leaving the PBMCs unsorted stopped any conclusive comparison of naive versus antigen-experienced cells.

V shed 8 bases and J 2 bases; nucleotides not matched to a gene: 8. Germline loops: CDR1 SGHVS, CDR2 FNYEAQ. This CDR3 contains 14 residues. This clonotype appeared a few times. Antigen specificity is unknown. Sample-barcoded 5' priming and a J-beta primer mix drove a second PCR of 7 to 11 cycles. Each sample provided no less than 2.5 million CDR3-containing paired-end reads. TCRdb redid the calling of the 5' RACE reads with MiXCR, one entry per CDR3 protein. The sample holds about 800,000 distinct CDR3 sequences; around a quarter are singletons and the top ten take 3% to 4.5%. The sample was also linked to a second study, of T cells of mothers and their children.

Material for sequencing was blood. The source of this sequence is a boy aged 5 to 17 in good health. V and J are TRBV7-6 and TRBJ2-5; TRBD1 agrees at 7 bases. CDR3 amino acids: CASGPPGQQETQYF. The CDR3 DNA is TGTGCCAGCGGGCCGCCGGGACAGCAAGAGACCCAGTACTTC.